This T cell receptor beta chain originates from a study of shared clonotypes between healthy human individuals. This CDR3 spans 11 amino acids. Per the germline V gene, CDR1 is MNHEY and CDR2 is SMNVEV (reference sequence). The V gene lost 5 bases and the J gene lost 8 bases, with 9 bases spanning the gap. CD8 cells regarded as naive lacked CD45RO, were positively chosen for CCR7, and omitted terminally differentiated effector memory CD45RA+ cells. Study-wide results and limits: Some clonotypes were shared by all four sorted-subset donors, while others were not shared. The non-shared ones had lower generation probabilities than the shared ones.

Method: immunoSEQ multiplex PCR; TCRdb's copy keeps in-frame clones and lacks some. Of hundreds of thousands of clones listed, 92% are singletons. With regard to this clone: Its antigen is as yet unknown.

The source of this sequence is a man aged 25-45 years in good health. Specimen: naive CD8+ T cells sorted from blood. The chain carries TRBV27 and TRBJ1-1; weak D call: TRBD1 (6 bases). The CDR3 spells CASSGGTEAFF. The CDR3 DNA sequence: TGTGCCAGCAGTGGAGGGACAGAAGCTTTCTTT.